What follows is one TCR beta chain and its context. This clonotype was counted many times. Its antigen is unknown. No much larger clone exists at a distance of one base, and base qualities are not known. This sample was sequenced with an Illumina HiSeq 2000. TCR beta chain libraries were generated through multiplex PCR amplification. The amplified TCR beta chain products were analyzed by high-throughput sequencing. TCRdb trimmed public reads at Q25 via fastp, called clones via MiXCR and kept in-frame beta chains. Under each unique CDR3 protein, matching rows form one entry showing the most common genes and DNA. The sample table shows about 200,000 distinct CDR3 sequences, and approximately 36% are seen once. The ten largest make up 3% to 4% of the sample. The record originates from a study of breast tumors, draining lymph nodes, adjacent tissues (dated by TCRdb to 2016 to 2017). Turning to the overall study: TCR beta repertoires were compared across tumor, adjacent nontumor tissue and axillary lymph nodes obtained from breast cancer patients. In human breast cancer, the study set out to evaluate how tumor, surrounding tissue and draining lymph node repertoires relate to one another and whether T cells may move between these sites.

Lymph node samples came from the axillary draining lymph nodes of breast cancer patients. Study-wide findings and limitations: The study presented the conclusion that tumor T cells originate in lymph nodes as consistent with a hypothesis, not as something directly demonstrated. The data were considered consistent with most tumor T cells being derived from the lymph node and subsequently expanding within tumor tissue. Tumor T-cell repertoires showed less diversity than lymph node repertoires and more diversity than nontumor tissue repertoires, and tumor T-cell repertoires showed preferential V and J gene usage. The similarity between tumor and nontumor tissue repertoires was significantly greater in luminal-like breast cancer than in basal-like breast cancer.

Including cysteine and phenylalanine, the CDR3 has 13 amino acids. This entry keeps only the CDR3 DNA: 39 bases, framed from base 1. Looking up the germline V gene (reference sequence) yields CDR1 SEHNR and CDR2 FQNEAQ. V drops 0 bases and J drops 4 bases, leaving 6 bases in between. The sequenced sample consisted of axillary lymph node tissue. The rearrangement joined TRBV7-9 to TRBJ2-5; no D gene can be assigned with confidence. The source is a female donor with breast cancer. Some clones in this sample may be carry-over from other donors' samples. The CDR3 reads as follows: CASSLAGSETQYF. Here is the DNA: TGTGCCAGCAGCTTAGCGGGGTCAGAGACCCAGTACTTC. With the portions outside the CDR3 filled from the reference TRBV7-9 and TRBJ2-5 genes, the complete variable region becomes DTGVSQNPRHKITKRGQNVTFRCDPISEHNRLYWYRQTLGQGPEFLTYFQNEAQLEKSRLLSDRFSAERPKGSFSTLEIQRTEQGDSAMYLCASSLAGSETQYFGPGTRLLVL.